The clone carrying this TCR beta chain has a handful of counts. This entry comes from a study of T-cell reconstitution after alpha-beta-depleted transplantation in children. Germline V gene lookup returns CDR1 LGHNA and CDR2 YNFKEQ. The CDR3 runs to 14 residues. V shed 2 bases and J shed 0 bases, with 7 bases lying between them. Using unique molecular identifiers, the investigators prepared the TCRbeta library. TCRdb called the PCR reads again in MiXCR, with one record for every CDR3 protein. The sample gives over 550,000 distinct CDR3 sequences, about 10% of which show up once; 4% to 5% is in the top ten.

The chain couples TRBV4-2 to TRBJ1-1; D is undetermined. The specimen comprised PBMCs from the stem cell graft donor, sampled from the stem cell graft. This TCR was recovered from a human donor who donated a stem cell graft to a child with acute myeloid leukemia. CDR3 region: CASSQLLMNTEAFF. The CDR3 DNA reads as TGTGCCAGCAGCCAACTGTTGATGAACACTGAAGCTTTCTTT.